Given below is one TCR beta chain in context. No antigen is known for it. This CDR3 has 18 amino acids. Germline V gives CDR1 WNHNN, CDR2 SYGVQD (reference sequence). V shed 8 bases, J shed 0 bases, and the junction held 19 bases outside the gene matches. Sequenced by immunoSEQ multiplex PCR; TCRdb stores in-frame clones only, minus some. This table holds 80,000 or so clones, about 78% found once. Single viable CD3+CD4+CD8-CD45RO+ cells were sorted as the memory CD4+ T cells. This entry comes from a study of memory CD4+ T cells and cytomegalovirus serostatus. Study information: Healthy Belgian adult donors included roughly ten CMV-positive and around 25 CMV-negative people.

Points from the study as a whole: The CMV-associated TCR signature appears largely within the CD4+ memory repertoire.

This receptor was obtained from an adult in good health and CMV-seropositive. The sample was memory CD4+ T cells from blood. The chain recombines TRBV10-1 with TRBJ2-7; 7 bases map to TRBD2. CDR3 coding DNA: TGCGCCAGCCCGCTGGGTGGGGAAGGATCGGGGGGCTCCTACGAGCAGTACGTC. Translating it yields CASPLGGEGSGGSYEQYV.